Following are 27 T cell receptor beta chains from one sample sequenced in a study of T cell repertoires in cytomegalovirus infection. TCRdb passed the reads through MiXCR, listing each CDR3 protein once. Altogether approximately 150,000 distinct CDR3 sequences are present, 17% being singletons, with the ten largest covering around 20%. The source material was CD8+ T cells from PBMCs. The receptors shown here come from a human donor in good health (CMV status not recorded). Some clones in this sample may be carry-over from other donors' samples.

This clonotype was recorded a few times. J is TRBJ2-5 and V is TRBV28; 10 bases fit TRBD2. From germline, CDR1 is MDHEN and CDR2 SYDVKM. The CDR3 loop spans 17 amino acids. After removal of 7 bases from V and 1 base from J, the junction contained 12 bases not matched to a gene. The CDR3 DNA is TGTGCCAGCACCGACCTCAGACTAGCGGGCCCCCAAGAGACCCAGTACTTC. Translating gives CASTDLRLAGPQETQYF. The full variable domain, rest sourced from reference TRBV28 and TRBJ2-5, is DVKVTQSSRYLVKRTGEKVFLECVQDMDHENMFWYRQDPGLGLRLIYFSYDVKMKEKGDIPEGYSVSREKKERFSLILESASTNQTSMYLCASTDLRLAGPQETQYFGPGTRLLVL.

This clonotype appeared a few times. The chain is built from TRBV12-3 or TRBV12-4 and TRBJ1-4; a possible D gene is TRBD1 (6 bases). This CDR3 has 14 residues. Trimming cost V 2 bases and J 11 bases, with 15 bases left between them. CDR3 sequence (DNA): TGTGCCAGCAGTTTATCAGGGGCGCTAGCTAAACTGTTTTTT. This translates into CASSLSGALAKLFF.

This clonotype came up a few times. V usage is TRBV7-8 and J usage is TRBJ2-2; 8 bases fit TRBD2. Losses at the gene ends were 0 bases for V and 0 bases for J; bases not matched to a gene: 6. The germline gives CDR1 SGHVS, CDR2 FQNEAQ. This CDR3 contains 18 residues. This CDR3 is CASSLAASGPTNTGELFF. In nucleotides, the CDR3 is TGTGCCAGCAGCTTAGCGGCTAGCGGGCCAACGAACACCGGGGAGCTGTTTTTT.

This clonotype was observed a handful of times. The V gene is TRBV7-8, the J gene TRBJ2-5, with D maybe TRBD2 (6 bases). Germline CDR1 SGHVS, CDR2 FQNEAQ. Trimming took off 10 bases at V and 3 bases at J, with 21 bases between the two ends. The CDR3 extends over 15 amino acids. The CDR3 reads CATTPQRRGKETQYF. In nucleotides, the CDR3 is TGTGCCACTACGCCTCAAAGGCGGGGAAAAGAGACCCAGTACTTC.

The V gene is TRBV7-6, the J gene TRBJ2-1; 8 bases fit TRBD1. CDR3 length: 15 amino acids. Germline CDR1 and CDR2: SGHVS and FNYEAQ. V was clipped by 4 bases and J by 5 bases; unmatched bases: 7. As DNA, the CDR3 is TGTGCCAGCAGCTCAGACAGGGGACCGGACAATGAGCAGTTCTTC. Its translation is CASSSDRGPDNEQFF.

This clonotype was counted between two and nine times. This chain joins TRBV7-3 and TRBJ2-1; D uncertain. The CDR3 has 13 amino acids. Germline CDR1 SGHTA, CDR2 FQGTGA. Trimming took 2 bases from V and 8 from J, leaving 10 bases between them. In nucleotides, the CDR3 is TGTGCCAGCAGCTTACAGTCGAGTGATGAGCAGTTCTTC. Protein product: CASSLQSSDEQFF.

The chain recombines TRBV6-2 or TRBV6-3 with TRBJ1-6, with a weak D call TRBD1 (5 bases). Germline CDR1 reads MNHEY; CDR2 reads SVGEGT. CDR3 length equals 14 residues. The V end was cut by 5 bases, the J end by 5 bases, with 10 bases between. The CDR3: CASSLGRDNSPLHF. Written as DNA, the CDR3 is TGTGCCAGCAGTCTGGGACGGGATAATTCACCCCTCCACTTT.

This clonotype was picked up a small number of times. This chain joins TRBV12-3 or TRBV12-4 and TRBJ2-3; D is ambiguous. Deletions cut 7 bases from V and 8 bases from J, with 13 bases between. The CDR3 covers 12 residues. The CDR3 nucleotides are TGTGCCAGCAACTCACCCCTGGGTACGCAGTATTTT. It encodes CASNSPLGTQYF.

This clonotype was observed a handful of times. The chain combines TRBV11-3 with TRBJ2-7, with TRBD1 matching over 8 bases. The V segment lost 1 base and the J segment 3 bases; nucleotides outside the gene matches: 5. The CDR3 totals 15 residues. Per germline, CDR1 SGHNT and CDR2 YENEEA. The CDR3 coding sequence is TGTGCCAGCAGCTTAGGGGGCGGACAGGGCTACGAGCAGTACTTC. The encoded protein is CASSLGGGQGYEQYF.

This clonotype was counted only a few times. This sequence joins TRBV6-6 and TRBJ2-1, with no clear D. The V gene's germline CDR1 is MNHNY and CDR2 SVGAGI (reference sequence). The CDR3 sequence is 14 residues long. V lost 8 bases, J lost 1 base, and 12 bases lay in between. The CDR3 loop is CASDHFISYNEQFF. The CDR3 bases are TGTGCCAGCGACCACTTTATTTCCTACAATGAGCAGTTCTTC.

Ten or more counts support this clonotype. The chain joins TRBV11-3 to TRBJ2-1; 11 bases line up with TRBD1. This CDR3 is 15 amino acids long. Trimming removed 0 bases from V and 8 bases from J; junction bases left unmatched: 3. Per the germline V gene, CDR1 is SGHNT and CDR2 is YENEEA. DNA of the CDR3: TGTGCCAGCAGCTTAGATCGGACAGGGGGCGATGAGCAGTTCTTC. Translating gives CASSLDRTGGDEQFF. Drawing the rest from reference TRBV11-3 and TRBJ2-1, the complete variable domain is EAGVVQSPRYKIIEKKQPVAFWCNPISGHNTLYWYLQNLGQGPELLIRYENEEAVDDSQLPKDRFSAERLKGVDSTLKIQPAELGDSAVYLCASSLDRTGGDEQFFGPGTRLTVL.

This clonotype was seen a handful of times. The rearrangement uses TRBV7-8 and TRBJ2-5, with TRBD2 matching over 13 bases. CDR1 and CDR2 (germline): SGHVS, FQNEAQ. The V gene end was trimmed by 5 bases and the J gene end by 5 bases; junction bases not matched to a gene: 11. There are 17 residues in the CDR3. Here the CDR3 DNA reads TGTGCCAGCAGCCCCGGGACTAGCGGGATGGGGGGGGAGACCCAGTACTTC. Amino acid sequence: CASSPGTSGMGGETQYF.

This clonotype was seen repeatedly, ten times or more. The chain couples TRBV6-2 or TRBV6-3 to TRBJ2-5; TRBD1 matches at 12 bases. The CDR3 has 16 amino acids. Germline assignment: CDR1 MNHEY and CDR2 SVGEGT. J lost 4 bases, V lost 8 bases, and 11 bases had no gene match. The CDR3 spells CASDPGQGARRETQYF. The DNA for the CDR3 is TGTGCCAGCGATCCGGGACAGGGGGCTCGTAGAGAGACCCAGTACTTC.

The CDR3 DNA follows: TGTGCCAGCAGCCCAGCAGGGGCGGATACGCAGTATTTT. Protein: CASSPAGADTQYF. The chain carries TRBV7-6 and TRBJ2-3; TRBD1 is a possible D gene (6 bases). Germline V gives CDR1 SGHVS, CDR2 FNYEAQ. V lost 5 bases, J lost 6 bases, and 12 bases lay in between. CDR3 length: 13 amino acids. Drawing the rest from reference TRBV7-6 and TRBJ2-3, the complete variable domain is GAGVSQSPRYKVTKRGQDVALRCDPISGHVSLYWYRQALGQGPEFLTYFNYEAQQDKSGLPNDRFSAERPEGSISTLTIQRTEQRDSAMYRCASSPAGADTQYFGPGTRLTVL.

This clonotype was counted only a few times. The chain links TRBV28 to TRBJ2-5, with TRBD1 matching over 10 bases. Trimming took 5 bases from V and 4 from J; bases not matched to a gene: 4. The length of the CDR3 is 14 residues. Looked up from germline, CDR1 is MDHEN and CDR2 is SYDVKM. The CDR3 DNA reads as TGTGCCAGCAGTCGACAGGGGGCGGGAGAGACCCAGTACTTC. Its translation: CASSRQGAGETQYF.

This clonotype was detected only a few times. The J gene is TRBJ2-7, the V gene TRBV6-6; 8 nucleotides match TRBD1. The CDR3 spans 14 residues. The J segment lost 4 bases and the V segment lost 6 bases, leaving 8 bases of the junction unmatched. The germline gives CDR1 MNHNY, CDR2 SVGAGI (reference sequence). The CDR3, as DNA: TGTGCCAGCAGAGCTGGACAGGGCTTATACGAGCAGTACTTC. Translation: CASRAGQGLYEQYF.

This clonotype was counted many times. The chain couples TRBV28 to TRBJ1-1; no reliable D call. Trimming left V 2 bases short and J 4 bases short, with 11 bases between. Looked up from germline, CDR1 is MDHEN and CDR2 is SYDVKM. CDR3 length: 14 residues. The chain's CDR3 is CASSLRFFGTEAFF. CDR3 DNA: TGTGCCAGCAGTTTAAGGTTTTTCGGCACTGAAGCTTTCTTT.

As concerns this clonotype: One end of the junction does not line up with germline, which may come from a read error. The chain has TRBV6-1 and TRBJ2-1; 8 bases line up with TRBD1. The CDR3 loop spans 13 amino acids. Looked up from germline, CDR1 is MNHNS and CDR2 is SASEGT. The CDR3 sequence is CASSFRQGYEQFF. CDR3 DNA: TGCGCCAGCAGTTTCAGACAGGGGTATGAGCAGTTCTTC.

Ten or more counts support this clonotype. The chain combines TRBV4-3 with TRBJ2-5; no clear D. Germline V gene sequence: CDR1 LGHNA, CDR2 YSLEER. V was clipped by 0 bases and J by 5 bases, with 19 bases between them. There are 17 residues in the CDR3. CDR3 protein: CASSQDITRTGSETQYF. CDR3 nucleotides: TGCGCCAGCAGCCAAGATATAACGCGTACCGGATCCGAGACCCAGTACTTC.

This clonotype has at least ten counts. The chain couples TRBV27 to TRBJ1-2; 9 positions agree with TRBD1. Germline V CDR1 and CDR2: MNHEY, SMNVEV (reference sequence). V shed 7 bases, J shed 2 bases, and the junction held 5 bases outside the gene matches. The CDR3 length is 14 residues. This chain's CDR3 is CASMDRGLNYGYTF. CDR3 DNA: TGTGCCAGCATGGACAGGGGATTGAACTATGGCTACACCTTC.

The chain links TRBV5-5 to TRBJ1-1, with D tentatively TRBD1 (5 bases). V dropped 0 bases and J dropped 8 bases, with 14 bases sitting between them. In germline, CDR1 is SGHKS, CDR2 YYEKEE (reference sequence). This CDR3 is built from 14 residues. CDR3 nucleotides: TGTGCCAGCAGCTTGGAAGGGGCGCACCCCGAAGCTTTCTTT. Amino acid sequence: CASSLEGAHPEAFF.

This clonotype came up a few times. The chain is built from TRBV20-1 and TRBJ2-5; D might be TRBD2 (5 bases). This CDR3 spans 14 amino acids. Per germline, CDR1 DFQATT and CDR2 SNEGSKA (reference sequence). V gave up 1 base and J gave up 8 bases, with 17 bases separating them. The CDR3 DNA follows: TGCAGTGCTAGAGCTCGGGAACACGGTATTACCCAGTACTTC. Amino acid sequence: CSARAREHGITQYF.

The gene calls are TRBV4-3 and TRBJ2-4; TRBD1 or TRBD2 may be the D gene (5 bases each). Germline CDR1 LGHNA, CDR2 YSLEER. The CDR3 spans 17 residues. Deletions cut 0 bases from V and 0 bases from J, with 12 bases between. In DNA form, the CDR3 reads TGCGCCAGCAGCCAAGATCCCTCGGGGCTAGCCAAAAACATTCAGTACTTC. It codes for CASSQDPSGLAKNIQYF.

The table lists this clonotype with a few counts. The V call is TRBV6-1, the J call TRBJ2-7; 8 bases map to TRBD2. CDR1 and CDR2 from the germline V gene are MNHNS and SASEGT. V lost 5 bases to trimming and J lost 2 bases; unmatched junction nucleotides: 17. The CDR3 sequence is 18 residues long. The CDR3 region has the DNA TGTGCCAGCAGTCGCGCCCTACTGGGGGGGACTAGTACCTACGAGCAGTACTTC. This encodes CASSRALLGGTSTYEQYF.

This clonotype was counted only a few times. J is TRBJ2-1 and V is TRBV11-2; D is ambiguous. This CDR3 comprises 12 residues. Germline V CDR1 and CDR2: SGHAT, FQNNGV. The V and J ends lost 5 bases and 8 bases respectively, with 10 bases between them. CDR3 sequence reads: CASSPAVHEQFF. In DNA form, the CDR3 reads TGTGCCAGCAGCCCTGCGGTCCATGAGCAGTTCTTC.

In this sample, this clonotype turned up a few times. This chain uses TRBV7-3 with TRBJ2-7, with TRBD1 matching over 11 bases. V lost 0 bases to trimming and J lost 7 bases; unmatched junction nucleotides: 5. The CDR3 sequence is 15 residues long. Germline V gene lookup returns CDR1 SGHTA and CDR2 FQGTGA. This CDR3 reads CASSLTDRGLEEQYF. CDR3 sequence (DNA): TGTGCCAGCAGCTTAACGGACAGGGGGCTGGAAGAGCAGTACTTC. Filled out from reference TRBV7-3 and TRBJ2-7, the complete variable domain reads GAGVSQTPSNKVTEKGKYVELRCDPISGHTALYWYRQSLGQGPEFLIYFQGTGAADDSGLPNDRFFAVRPEGSVSTLKIQRTERGDSAVYLCASSLTDRGLEEQYFGPGTRLTVT.

This clonotype appeared a few times. The V call is TRBV20-1, the J call TRBJ2-7, with 9 positions matching TRBD2. Trimming removed 3 bases from V and 4 bases from J; junction bases left unmatched: 7. The CDR3 contains 14 residues. The germline V gene has CDR1 DFQATT and CDR2 SNEGSKA (reference sequence). CDR3 residues: CSASGTSRRYEQYF. DNA for the CDR3: TGCAGTGCTAGCGGGACTAGCAGAAGATACGAGCAGTACTTC.